This TCR beta chain derives from a study of T cells after yellow fever vaccination. Study findings and constraints: FACS-sorted repertoires could harbor abundant contaminating bulk-population clonotypes.

This CDR3 comprises 14 residues. Germline CDR1 DFQATT, CDR2 SNEGSKA (reference sequence). Trimming left V 7 bases short and J 4 bases short, with 18 bases between. Many counts were recorded for this clonotype. The antigen is not known. TCRdb re-derived calls from the 5' RACE reads in MiXCR, one entry per CDR3 protein. This table holds around 100,000 distinct CDR3 sequences, roughly 8.9% found once. This chain joins TRBV20-1 and TRBJ2-3; TRBD1 is a possible D gene (8 bases). This specimen consisted of CD8+ T cells sorted from PBMCs, obtained 45 days after the yellow fever booster vaccination. The TCR comes from a man aged 25-45 years who received the YFV17D yellow fever vaccine. The CDR3 sequence: CSVETGEGSDTQYF. The CDR3 DNA is TGCAGTGTAGAGACAGGGGAGGGATCAGATACGCAGTATTTT.